The rows below give T cell receptor beta chains drawn from one sample of a study of shared T cell receptors in the human thymus. The method was immunoSEQ multiplex PCR; TCRdb's version includes in-frame clones alone and lacks a portion of them. The sample holds approximately 490,000 clones, approximately 80% seen once. These data were likewise used in another study, on human thymus T cells.

The sample taken for sequencing was thymocytes. The origin of the receptors is a boy less than two years old with a congenital heart defect. Each CDR3 is given with its conserved first and last residue. The order of the fields is J gene, D gene, clone size, CDR3 length, V gene, CDR3 protein, CDR3 DNA. A D gene is named only where the DNA matches it firmly. Part of the rows lack a size; the others show once, few, many or a class for expanded clones.

j_gene: TRBJ2-1
d_gene: TRBD2
abundance: once
len: 16
v_gene: TRBV2
CDR3aa: CASRLSGLAGYNEQFF
CDR3nt: TGTGCCAGCAGACTATCGGGACTAGCGGGTTACAATGAGCAGTTCTTC

j_gene: TRBJ2-4
d_gene: .
abundance: .
len: 17
v_gene: TRBV5-6
CDR3aa: CASSLAGGSEAKNIQYF
CDR3nt: TGTGCCAGCAGCTTGGCCGGAGGGAGTGAAGCCAAAAACATTCAGTACTTC

j_gene: TRBJ2-3
d_gene: .
abundance: few
len: 11
v_gene: TRBV5-1
CDR3aa: CASIKDNTQYF
CDR3nt: TGCGCCAGCATCAAAGACAATACGCAGTATTTT

j_gene: TRBJ2-2
d_gene: TRBD2
abundance: .
len: 16
v_gene: TRBV30
CDR3aa: CAWRGLAGVNTGELFF
CDR3nt: TGTGCCTGGAGGGGACTAGCGGGAGTGAACACCGGGGAGCTGTTTTTT

j_gene: TRBJ2-3
d_gene: TRBD2
abundance: .
len: 18
v_gene: TRBV4-2
CDR3aa: CASSQEQLAGGSTDTQYF
CDR3nt: TGTGCCAGCAGCCAAGAACAACTAGCGGGGGGAAGCACAGATACGCAGTATTTT

j_gene: TRBJ1-5
d_gene: TRBD1
abundance: .
len: 16
v_gene: TRBV27
CDR3aa: CASSPWDRGLHQPQHF
CDR3nt: TGTGCCAGCAGTCCCTGGGACAGGGGGTTGCATCAGCCCCAGCATTTT

j_gene: TRBJ2-7
d_gene: TRBD2
abundance: .
len: 13
v_gene: TRBV6-1
CDR3aa: CASGDYIYEQKYF
CDR3nt: TGTGCCAGCGGGGACTATATTTACGAGCAGAAGTACTTC

j_gene: TRBJ2-7
d_gene: TRBD2
abundance: .
len: 18
v_gene: TRBV27
CDR3aa: CASSPVAGGPVPPYEQYF
CDR3nt: TGTGCCAGCAGTCCGGTAGCGGGAGGGCCTGTCCCCCCCTACGAGCAGTACTTC

j_gene: TRBJ2-1
d_gene: .
abundance: .
len: 13
v_gene: TRBV7-2
CDR3aa: CASSPQVVNEQFF
CDR3nt: TGTGCCAGCAGTCCTCAGGTGGTCAATGAGCAGTTCTTC

j_gene: TRBJ2-7
d_gene: .
abundance: .
len: 15
v_gene: TRBV7-2
CDR3aa: CASSPPGLSYYEQYF
CDR3nt: TGTGCCAGCAGCCCCCCAGGACTCTCCTACTACGAGCAGTACTTC

j_gene: TRBJ1-5
d_gene: .
abundance: .
len: 17
v_gene: TRBV29-1
CDR3aa: CSPEAMGAAEDDQPQHF
CDR3nt: TGCAGCCCGGAGGCGATGGGGGCAGCCGAAGATGATCAGCCCCAGCATTTT

j_gene: TRBJ1-2
d_gene: .
abundance: once
len: 14
v_gene: TRBV27
CDR3aa: CASSSGRFLYGYTF
CDR3nt: TGTGCCAGCTCCTCTGGGAGGTTCCTCTATGGCTACACCTTC

j_gene: TRBJ2-1
d_gene: TRBD2
abundance: .
len: 18
v_gene: TRBV28
CDR3aa: CASTEPGLAGGDKNEQFF
CDR3nt: TGTGCCAGCACCGAACCGGGACTAGCGGGAGGGGACAAGAATGAGCAGTTCTTC

j_gene: TRBJ1-2
d_gene: .
abundance: .
len: 13
v_gene: TRBV6-6
CDR3aa: CASRAQGGYGYTF
CDR3nt: TGTGCCAGCAGGGCACAGGGCGGCTATGGCTACACCTTC

j_gene: TRBJ2-7
d_gene: TRBD2
abundance: .
len: 16
v_gene: TRBV9
CDR3aa: CASSVEGTSFPNEQYF
CDR3nt: TGTGCCAGCAGCGTAGAAGGGACTAGCTTTCCCAACGAGCAGTACTTC

j_gene: TRBJ2-1
d_gene: TRBD2
abundance: .
len: 13
v_gene: TRBV7-9
CDR3aa: CASIGGSMDEQFF
CDR3nt: TGTGCCAGCATAGGCGGGAGTATGGATGAGCAGTTCTTC

j_gene: TRBJ2-7
d_gene: .
abundance: .
len: 18
v_gene: TRBV14
CDR3aa: CASSPGDRGGTASYEQYF
CDR3nt: TGTGCCAGCAGCCCTGGAGATCGGGGCGGGACAGCCTCCTACGAGCAGTACTTC

j_gene: TRBJ1-1
d_gene: .
abundance: .
len: 12
v_gene: TRBV5-4
CDR3aa: CASSGGDTEAFF
CDR3nt: TGTGCCAGCAGCGGGGGGGACACTGAAGCTTTCTTT

j_gene: TRBJ2-3
d_gene: TRBD1
abundance: .
len: 16
v_gene: TRBV4-3
CDR3aa: CASSQGDRGHTDTQYF
CDR3nt: TGCGCCAGCAGCCAAGGAGACAGGGGGCACACAGATACGCAGTATTTT

j_gene: TRBJ2-1
d_gene: TRBD2
abundance: .
len: 15
v_gene: TRBV30
CDR3aa: CAWSHCLAGNDEQFF
CDR3nt: TGTGCCTGGAGTCATTGCCTAGCGGGAAACGATGAGCAGTTCTTC

j_gene: TRBJ2-1
d_gene: TRBD2
abundance: .
len: 16
v_gene: TRBV15
CDR3aa: CATSRRLAGGRGEQFF
CDR3nt: TGTGCCACCAGCAGAAGACTAGCGGGAGGGCGAGGTGAGCAGTTCTTC

j_gene: TRBJ1-2
d_gene: TRBD1
abundance: .
len: 14
v_gene: TRBV9
CDR3aa: CASSLKDRVGGYTF
CDR3nt: TGTGCCAGCAGCTTGAAGGACAGGGTTGGTGGCTACACCTTC

j_gene: TRBJ2-7
d_gene: TRBD2
abundance: .
len: 15
v_gene: TRBV6-5
CDR3aa: CASSYYTSGRKEQYF
CDR3nt: TGTGCCAGCAGTTACTATACTAGCGGGAGAAAGGAGCAGTACTTC

j_gene: TRBJ2-2
d_gene: .
abundance: .
len: 16
v_gene: TRBV5-1
CDR3aa: CASSFCGPENTGELFF
CDR3nt: TGCGCCAGCAGCTTCTGCGGGCCCGAAAACACCGGGGAGCTGTTTTTT

j_gene: TRBJ2-1
d_gene: .
abundance: .
len: 15
v_gene: TRBV9
CDR3aa: CASTGGGVGDNEQFF
CDR3nt: TGTGCCAGCACCGGAGGGGGGGTGGGAGACAATGAGCAGTTCTTC

j_gene: TRBJ1-1
d_gene: .
abundance: once
len: 13
v_gene: TRBV5-1
CDR3aa: CASSLGGNTEAFF
CDR3nt: TGCGCCAGCAGCTTGGGAGGGAACACTGAAGCTTTCTTT

j_gene: TRBJ2-5
d_gene: .
abundance: .
len: 15
v_gene: TRBV7-9
CDR3aa: CASSLSGRGKETQYF
CDR3nt: TGTGCCAGCAGCTTATCCGGCAGGGGTAAGGAGACCCAGTACTTC

j_gene: TRBJ2-7
d_gene: .
abundance: .
len: 14
v_gene: TRBV28
CDR3aa: CASSSRDFSYEQYF
CDR3nt: TGTGCCAGCAGTTCGAGGGACTTCTCCTACGAGCAGTACTTC

j_gene: TRBJ2-7
d_gene: .
abundance: .
len: 21
v_gene: TRBV19
CDR3aa: CASRVDPVDGRSGENSYEQYF
CDR3nt: TGTGCCAGTAGGGTAGACCCCGTTGATGGACGGTCGGGAGAGAACTCCTACGAGCAGTACTTC

j_gene: TRBJ2-5
d_gene: .
abundance: .
len: 13
v_gene: TRBV4-3
CDR3aa: CASSPGYQETQYF
CDR3nt: TGCGCCAGCAGCCCAGGGTACCAAGAGACCCAGTACTTC

j_gene: TRBJ2-7
d_gene: TRBD2
abundance: .
len: 16
v_gene: TRBV28
CDR3aa: CASSLEATSANYEQYF
CDR3nt: TGTGCCAGCAGTTTGGAGGCAACTAGCGCTAACTACGAGCAGTACTTC

j_gene: TRBJ2-6
d_gene: TRBD1
abundance: .
len: 18
v_gene: TRBV19
CDR3aa: CASSPRDRGSSGANVLTF
CDR3nt: TGTGCCAGTAGTCCAAGGGACAGGGGGTCCTCTGGGGCCAACGTCCTGACTTTC

j_gene: TRBJ2-1
d_gene: TRBD2
abundance: few
len: 15
v_gene: TRBV7-2
CDR3aa: CASSPASGRGNEQFF
CDR3nt: TGTGCCAGCAGCCCCGCTAGCGGGAGGGGCAATGAGCAGTTCTTC

j_gene: TRBJ2-7
d_gene: TRBD1
abundance: .
len: 14
v_gene: TRBV4-3
CDR3aa: CASSRDRGRVEQYF
CDR3nt: TGCGCCAGCAGCCGAGACAGGGGGCGGGTCGAGCAGTACTTC

j_gene: TRBJ1-2
d_gene: .
abundance: .
len: 18
v_gene: TRBV5-1
CDR3aa: CASSLVERGTRREAGYTF
CDR3nt: TGCGCCAGCAGCTTGGTGGAGAGAGGGACGAGGAGGGAAGCTGGCTACACCTTC

j_gene: TRBJ2-1
d_gene: TRBD2
abundance: once
len: 16
v_gene: TRBV9
CDR3aa: CASSALAGGPYNEQFF
CDR3nt: TGTGCCAGCAGCGCCCTAGCGGGAGGGCCCTACAATGAGCAGTTCTTC

j_gene: TRBJ2-7
d_gene: .
abundance: few
len: 13
v_gene: TRBV15
CDR3aa: CATSGLLGAEQYF
CDR3nt: TGTGCCACCAGCGGTCTACTTGGGGCCGAGCAGTACTTC

j_gene: TRBJ2-1
d_gene: TRBD1
abundance: .
len: 16
v_gene: TRBV7-6
CDR3aa: CASSTRTGASYNEQFF
CDR3nt: TGTGCCAGCAGCACCCGGACAGGGGCCTCCTACAATGAGCAGTTCTTC

j_gene: TRBJ1-2
d_gene: TRBD1
abundance: .
len: 16
v_gene: TRBV7-2
CDR3aa: CASSLELGTGGFGYTF
CDR3nt: TGTGCCAGCAGCTTAGAGTTAGGGACAGGGGGCTTTGGCTACACCTTC

j_gene: TRBJ2-7
d_gene: TRBD2
abundance: .
len: 16
v_gene: TRBV11-2
CDR3aa: CASSLDGLASSNEQYF
CDR3nt: TGTGCCAGCAGCTTAGACGGACTAGCGTCATCAAACGAGCAGTACTTC

j_gene: TRBJ2-7
d_gene: TRBD1
abundance: .
len: 14
v_gene: TRBV19
CDR3aa: CASSRTGTLYEQYF
CDR3nt: TGTGCCAGTAGTAGGACAGGAACCCTCTACGAGCAGTACTTC

j_gene: TRBJ2-2
d_gene: TRBD1
abundance: .
len: 17
v_gene: TRBV10-3
CDR3aa: CAISESYRGANTGELFF
CDR3nt: TGTGCCATCAGTGAGTCCTACAGGGGCGCGAACACCGGGGAGCTGTTTTTT

j_gene: TRBJ2-2
d_gene: TRBD2
abundance: .
len: 16
v_gene: TRBV28
CDR3aa: CASSPGSREGPGELFF
CDR3nt: TGTGCCAGCAGTCCCGGGTCGCGGGAGGGACCCGGGGAGCTGTTTTTT

j_gene: TRBJ2-5
d_gene: .
abundance: .
len: 17
v_gene: TRBV7-6
CDR3aa: CASSLARWSGDQETQYF
CDR3nt: TGTGCCAGCAGCTTAGCGCGGTGGTCGGGGGACCAAGAGACCCAGTACTTC

j_gene: TRBJ1-1
d_gene: .
abundance: .
len: 16
v_gene: TRBV4-1
CDR3aa: CASSQERGGGHTEAFF
CDR3nt: TGCGCCAGCAGCCAAGAGCGCGGGGGGGGGCACACTGAAGCTTTCTTT

j_gene: TRBJ2-1
d_gene: .
abundance: .
len: 15
v_gene: TRBV30
CDR3aa: CAWSVHNGVNNEQFF
CDR3nt: TGTGCCTGGAGTGTACATAACGGGGTAAACAATGAGCAGTTCTTC

j_gene: TRBJ2-2
d_gene: .
abundance: few
len: 11
v_gene: TRBV2
CDR3aa: CASSGPGELFF
CDR3nt: TGTGCCAGCAGTGGGCCCGGGGAGCTGTTTTTT

j_gene: TRBJ2-3
d_gene: TRBD2
abundance: .
len: 16
v_gene: TRBV10-3
CDR3aa: CAISGTSGRVGDTQYF
CDR3nt: TGTGCCATCAGCGGGACTAGCGGGAGGGTAGGAGATACGCAGTATTTT

j_gene: TRBJ2-7
d_gene: TRBD2
abundance: .
len: 13
v_gene: TRBV29-1
CDR3aa: CSVGTRWSNEQYF
CDR3nt: TGCAGCGTAGGGACTAGATGGTCCAACGAGCAGTACTTC

j_gene: TRBJ2-2
d_gene: TRBD2
abundance: few
len: 15
v_gene: TRBV27
CDR3aa: CASRGPSGSWGELFF
CDR3nt: TGTGCCAGCAGGGGGCCTAGCGGGAGTTGGGGGGAGCTGTTTTTT

j_gene: TRBJ2-1
d_gene: .
abundance: .
len: 17
v_gene: TRBV28
CDR3aa: CASTPSVRARSYNEQFF
CDR3nt: TGTGCCAGCACCCCTTCAGTCAGGGCTCGCTCCTACAATGAGCAGTTCTTC

j_gene: TRBJ2-2
d_gene: TRBD1
abundance: .
len: 16
v_gene: TRBV19
CDR3aa: CASSGQGTGIAGELFF
CDR3nt: TGTGCCAGTAGTGGACAGGGGACGGGGATAGCCGGGGAGCTGTTTTTT

j_gene: TRBJ2-7
d_gene: .
abundance: .
len: 15
v_gene: TRBV15
CDR3aa: CATSRNRGIQYEQYF
CDR3nt: TGTGCCACCAGCAGAAATCGCGGGATACAGTACGAGCAGTACTTC

j_gene: TRBJ2-7
d_gene: .
abundance: .
len: 14
v_gene: TRBV11-2
CDR3aa: CASSLGLFPYEQYF
CDR3nt: TGTGCCAGCAGCCTGGGACTTTTTCCCTACGAGCAGTACTTC

j_gene: TRBJ2-1
d_gene: TRBD1
abundance: .
len: 18
v_gene: TRBV29-1
CDR3aa: CSVQSWDSNLRPHNEQFF
CDR3nt: TGCAGCGTGCAATCATGGGACAGCAACCTGCGCCCTCACAATGAGCAGTTCTTC

j_gene: TRBJ2-1
d_gene: TRBD2
abundance: .
len: 17
v_gene: TRBV4-1
CDR3aa: CASSQLAGHPHRHEQFF
CDR3nt: TGCGCCAGCAGCCAACTAGCGGGGCACCCGCATAGGCATGAGCAGTTCTTC

j_gene: TRBJ2-5
d_gene: TRBD2
abundance: .
len: 15
v_gene: TRBV9
CDR3aa: CASTPTSGREETQYF
CDR3nt: TGTGCCAGCACCCCGACCAGCGGGAGGGAAGAGACCCAGTACTTC

j_gene: TRBJ2-7
d_gene: TRBD1
abundance: once
len: 15
v_gene: TRBV7-9
CDR3aa: CASSNDPTGKYEQYF
CDR3nt: TGTGCCAGCAGCAACGACCCGACAGGGAAGTACGAGCAGTACTTC

j_gene: TRBJ2-2
d_gene: .
abundance: .
len: 21
v_gene: TRBV9
CDR3aa: CASSVEGEDWGGEWWTGELFF
CDR3nt: TGTGCCAGCAGCGTAGAAGGGGAGGATTGGGGGGGCGAATGGTGGACCGGGGAGCTGTTTTTT